The T cell receptor (beta chain) described here comes from a study of control samples from healthy donors and cancer patients. Trimming removed 2 bases from V and 4 bases from J; junction bases left unmatched: 7. Germline CDR1 is MNHEY and CDR2 is SVGAGI. The CDR3 covers 16 residues. TCRdb keeps only in-frame clones here, not all; method: immunoSEQ multiplex PCR. The sample shows approximately 71,000 clones, approximately 89% of them seen only once. The chain uses TRBV6-5 and TRBJ2-2; 7 bases map to TRBD2. Sequencing used PBMCs. The receptor's source is a man in his 60s with lung cancer. The CDR3 DNA sequence: TGTGCCAGCAGTTACGCCCCGGGACTATTCACCGGGGAGCTGTTTTTT. Amino acid sequence: CASSYAPGLFTGELFF.